This T cell receptor (beta chain) was observed in a study of blood T cell repertoires in COVID-19 (dated by TCRdb to about 2020). Context from the whole study: Samples from collaborators originated in the United States, Italy and Spain and spanned both the acute and convalescent phases of COVID-19. The prospective study material was composed of cDNA or gDNA derived from T cells, B-cell-depleted T cells, or PBMCs. The dataset comprised deeply sampled blood TCRbeta repertoires from subjects exposed to, actively infected with, or recovered from COVID-19. A freely available public database, intended as a resource for researchers studying the immune response to SARS-CoV-2, is where the repertoires were released. The samples were drawn from the first 160 participants of the ongoing ImmuneRACE study and from over a thousand subjects provided by 6 global collaborators. A de-identified subject ID, COVID-19 status, age in years and sex were almost always included in the sample metadata. HLA class I and class II types, where available, came from metadata supplied by the sample provider rather than from assay-based typing.

On this clone itself: This receptor's antigen is unknown. No per-base quality is available; no much larger clone lies one base away.

General study outcomes and caveats: Clinical and demographic metadata were provided uncurated, with the amount varying by source and participant.

The immunoSEQ Assay, a bias-controlled multiplex PCR, was used to amplify TCRbeta CDR3 regions from genomic DNA. For the original study's pipeline: Within the assay, amplification of reference gene primers was used to estimate how many nucleated cells each sample contained. To quantify the absolute abundance of each unique TCRbeta CDR3 rearrangement, sequence reads were collapsed and filtered. For each sample, productive Simpson clonality was calculated as the square root of Simpson's diversity index across productive rearrangements. The table comes from immuneACCESS by way of TCRdb, which keeps in-frame sequences with V and J called. Part of the clones is missing from these tables; in studies checked, under half for an unresolved V gene and the rest for unknown reasons. Clone size and the V and J calls come from that table; the DNA yielded D and trimming. The table for this sample lists about 120,000 clones; about 83% of them were counted only once. The top ten clones comprise about 3.8% of the sample.

Whole blood was collected in K2EDTA tubes by collaborating institutions according to the institutions' own protocols. Collaborator samples were shipped for TCRbeta analysis as frozen whole blood, isolated PBMCs, or DNA extracted from either sample type. Material: peripheral blood. The clonotype originates from a man in his fifties or sixties with acute or convalescent COVID-19.

For the CDR3, the sequence is CAWSVADSRYEQYF. The DNA sequence reads TGTGCCTGGAGTGTGGCCGACAGTCGCTACGAGCAGTACTTC. This chain is built from TRBV30 and TRBJ2-7, with TRBD1 tentatively as D gene (5 bases match). The CDR3 covers 14 residues, taking in both the cysteine and the phenylalanine. Only the CDR3 part of the read is kept: 42 bases, read in frame from the first base. CDR1 and CDR2, per the germline V gene (reference sequence), are GTSNPN and SVGIG. V is shortened by 0 bases, J by 3 bases, and the region joining them spans 12 bases.